These T cell receptor beta chains were read from a single sample in a study of T cells in Graves' hyperthyroidism and ophthalmopathy. TCRdb analysed the multiplex PCR reads with MiXCR anew, one entry per CDR3 protein. The table lists under 450,000 distinct CDR3 sequences, about 15% of them singletons. Input material: blood. The receptors were sampled from a young woman with Graves' hyperthyroidism. The CDR3 runs from the conserved cysteine through the conserved F or W. A D gene is named only where the DNA matches it firmly. Size values are once, few and many counts, or a class for expanded clones, and some rows have none.

TRBJ2-2	TRBD2	TRBV6-1	few	TGTGCCAGCAGAGGACTAGCGAAAACCGGGGAGCTGTTTTTT	CASRGLAKTGELFF
TRBJ1-4	.	TRBV6-2/TRBV6-3	many	TGTGCCAGCAGTTACAGCGACAGAAAGTCAACTAATGAAAAACTGTTTTTT	CASSYSDRKSTNEKLFF
TRBJ2-3	TRBD2	TRBV29-1	many	TGCAGCGTTTTCCTTCGCGAAGCGGGAGGGCCAGTGGATACGCAGTATTTT	CSVFLREAGGPVDTQYF
TRBJ2-3	.	TRBV19	.	TGTGCCAGTAGTATAGTATGGACAGTCTTTGATGCAGATACGCAGTATTTT	CASSIVWTVFDADTQYF
TRBJ2-2	TRBD1	TRBV5-1	.	TGCGCCAGCAGCTTGGGCGTCGCGGGACAGGGTGAGCTGTTTTTT	CASSLGVAGQGELFF
TRBJ2-7	.	TRBV29-1	many	TGCAGCGTTGAAGAATGGCAGAGCGTGAGGGGAACCTACGAGCAGTACTTC	CSVEEWQSVRGTYEQYF
TRBJ1-1	.	TRBV7-6	.	TGTGCCAGCAGCTTATCGACAGCGAACACTGAATCTTTCTTT	CASSLSTANTESFF
TRBJ2-1	TRBD1	TRBV12-5	.	TGTGCTAGTGGTTTGGTTCAGGGGGCGTTCAATGAGCAGTTCTTC	CASGLVQGAFNEQFF
TRBJ2-7	.	TRBV27	many	TGTGCCTCTCACGGAGGGGGGGATCCCCACGAGCAGTACTTC	CASHGGGDPHEQYF
TRBJ1-1	.	TRBV7-9	many	TGTGCCAGCAGCCCCAGGGAGACTGAAGCTTTCTTT	CASSPRETEAFF
TRBJ2-5	.	TRBV11-2	many	TGTGCCAGCAGCTCGTCAGGGGGGTGGGGAGGAGAGACCCAGTACTTC	CASSSSGGWGGETQYF
TRBJ2-5	TRBD2	TRBV6-1	many	TGTGCCAGCAGTGAAGGTGCGGGAGGCTTCCAAGAGACCCAGTACTTC	CASSEGAGGFQETQYF
TRBJ2-7	.	TRBV29-1	many	TGCAGCGTTCAACAGGGATACTACGAGCAGTACTTC	CSVQQGYYEQYF
TRBJ1-2	TRBD1	TRBV6-1	many	TGTGCCAGCAGTGAATCGCTAACAGGGGGGTCCCGTGACTATGGCTACACCTTC	CASSESLTGGSRDYGYTF
TRBJ2-7	TRBD2	TRBV5-1	many	TGCGCCAGCAGCTTTATGTCAACTAGCGGGAGCCACGAGCAGTACTTC	CASSFMSTSGSHEQYF
TRBJ1-5	.	TRBV5-5	many	TGTGCCAGCAGCTCCTCGACGGGGGGAGGTCAGCCCCAGCATTTT	CASSSSTGGGQPQHF
TRBJ1-1	.	TRBV6-2/TRBV6-3	.	TGTGCCAGCAGTTACTACACCCTGTTCGAGAACACTGAAGCTTTCTTT	CASSYYTLFENTEAFF
TRBJ2-1	TRBD2	TRBV7-6	many	TGTGCCAGCAGCTTATCCCGGACTAGCGGCTACAATGAGCAGTTCTTC	CASSLSRTSGYNEQFF
TRBJ2-1	.	TRBV6-2/TRBV6-3	many	TGTGCCAGTAAAAGACTAAACCTTTTTATGCATGAGCAGTTCTTC	CASKRLNLFMHEQFF
TRBJ2-1	TRBD2	TRBV20-1	many	TGCAGTGCTAGCCCTATACGGGTAGCGGGAGTGTCCTACAATGAGCAGTTCTTC	CSASPIRVAGVSYNEQFF
TRBJ2-7	TRBD2	TRBV20-1	few	TGCAGTGCCACGGGACTAGCGGGAGCTTCCTACGAGCAGTACTTC	CSATGLAGASYEQYF
TRBJ2-2	TRBD2	TRBV10-3	many	TGTGCCATCACTAGCGGGACCGAGACAACCGGGGAGCTGTTTTTT	CAITSGTETTGELFF
TRBJ1-2	.	TRBV3-1	many	TGTGCCAGCAGCCCACAGGGAGTAGGATATGGCTACACCTTC	CASSPQGVGYGYTF
TRBJ1-5	TRBD1	TRBV7-2	many	TGTGCCAGCAGCTTAGACGTGGACAGGGCAAACAGCCAGCCCCAGCATTTT	CASSLDVDRANSQPQHF
TRBJ2-7	.	TRBV20-1	many	TGCAGTGCTAGCTCCTTCAGTTCAGGCGATCCCTACGAGCAGTACTTC	CSASSFSSGDPYEQYF
TRBJ2-2	.	TRBV12-3/TRBV12-4	.	TGTGCCAGCAGTCCCCGGGGTTTCGGGGAGCTGTTTTTT	CASSPRGFGELFF
TRBJ1-4	.	TRBV6-1	few	TGTGCCAGCAGTGAAGGGAGTGCAACTAATGAAAAACTGTTTTTT	CASSEGSATNEKLFF
TRBJ1-5	.	TRBV7-8	.	TGTGCCAGCAGCTGGGGGGAGAGACAGCCCCAGCATTTT	CASSWGERQPQHF
TRBJ1-1	.	TRBV7-8	many	TGTGCCAGCAGCTTATATCAGGACTCGGACACTGAAGCTTTCTTT	CASSLYQDSDTEAFF
TRBJ2-1	.	TRBV5-1	many	TGCGCCAGCAGCTTGAGCCTTGGACGGAAGGAGCAGTTCTTC	CASSLSLGRKEQFF
TRBJ2-2	.	TRBV10-3	few	TGTGCCATCAGTGCAAGGTTGGACACCGGGGAGCTGTTTTTT	CAISARLDTGELFF
TRBJ1-3	.	TRBV12-3/TRBV12-4	many	TGTGCCAGCAGTTCAGTCCCCGCCAACTCTGGAAACACCATATATTTT	CASSSVPANSGNTIYF
TRBJ2-7	TRBD2	TRBV20-1	many	TGCAGTGCTAGACTCGTCCTAGCGGGGGAGTCCTACGAGCAGTACTTC	CSARLVLAGESYEQYF
TRBJ1-5	TRBD1	TRBV7-2	few	TGTGCCAGCACCATGACAGGGAGCAATCAGCCCCAGCATTTT	CASTMTGSNQPQHF
TRBJ2-7	TRBD1	TRBV5-1	few	TGCGCCAGCAGCTCGGCATTACAGGGGGGATACGAGCAGTACTTC	CASSSALQGGYEQYF
TRBJ2-4	TRBD2	TRBV6-2/TRBV6-3	.	TGTGCCAGCAGGACTTTGCGGGGGGAGGCCAAAAACATTCAGTACTTC	CASRTLRGEAKNIQYF
TRBJ1-2	.	TRBV7-2	many	TGTGCCAGCAGCTGGAAACGGGGCTACACCTTC	CASSWKRGYTF
TRBJ2-1	TRBD2	TRBV6-2/TRBV6-3	.	TGTGCCAGCAGCCAGTTAATGGCGGGGGGGCCCTACAATGAGCAGTTCTTC	CASSQLMAGGPYNEQFF
TRBJ2-3	.	TRBV6-5	.	TGTGCCAGCAGTTACTCTTCTTCCAGGGTGGGCACAGATACGCAGTATTTT	CASSYSSSRVGTDTQYF
TRBJ2-5	.	TRBV6-1	.	TGTGCCAGCAGTCGGGACGGGACGGATCAAGAGACCCAGTACTTC	CASSRDGTDQETQYF
TRBJ2-1	TRBD1	TRBV19	many	TGTGCCAGTAGCCGTCCAGGGGGTGCAATGAATGAGCAGTTCTTC	CASSRPGGAMNEQFF
TRBJ1-1	.	TRBV29-1	.	TGCAGCGTTGAATTCGCAGCACGTGAAGCTTTCTTT	CSVEFAAREAFF
TRBJ2-1	.	TRBV3-1	many	TGTGCCAGCAGCCCAAGTGGGGACTTCGCCTACAATGAGCAGTTCTTC	CASSPSGDFAYNEQFF
TRBJ1-6	.	TRBV6-9	.	TGTGCCAGCAGTTACAAGGTCAGGGCTTATAATTCACCCCTCCACTTT	CASSYKVRAYNSPLHF
TRBJ2-5	.	TRBV7-3	many	TGTGCCAGCTATGGCCAGTACTTC	CASYGQYF